One sample yielded the 28 T cell receptor beta chains listed below, sequenced in a study of T cells in Graves' hyperthyroidism and ophthalmopathy. TCR beta CDR3 sequences were amplified from RNA transcripts. First-round RT-PCR with HTBI primers amplified the TCR CDR3 region. TCRdb re-called the multiplex PCR reads through MiXCR, storing one row per CDR3 protein. The sample lists 640,000 or so distinct CDR3 sequences, around 15% seen once, with around 4.5% in the top ten. The specimen sequenced was blood. The receptors shown here come from a woman between 40 and 55 years old with Graves' ophthalmopathy.

This clonotype was counted at least ten times. The CDR3 region has the DNA TGTGCCAGCAGGACTAGCACGGAGACCCAGTACTTC. Its protein product is CASRTSTETQYF. The V and J genes are TRBV28 and TRBJ2-5, with 7 positions matching TRBD2. Germline loops: CDR1 MDHEN, CDR2 SYDVKM. V dropped 6 bases and J dropped 5; count of bases not matched to a gene: 3. This CDR3 region has 12 residues.

The V call is TRBV20-1, the J call TRBJ2-7, with unresolved D. Germline V gives CDR1 DFQATT, CDR2 SNEGSKA (reference sequence). V was trimmed by 1 base and J by 7 bases, leaving 23 bases between them. The CDR3 contains 16 residues. CDR3 DNA: TGCAGTGCTAGAGGGCTACGTTTGGCCAGCGAGGCTGAGCAGTACTTC. Its protein is CSARGLRLASEAEQYF.

There are a few counts of this clonotype. The rearrangement joins TRBV5-8 to TRBJ2-7; 8 bases are a match to TRBD1. V lost 4 bases and J lost 5; bases outside the gene matches: 8. Germline V CDR1 and CDR2: SGHTS, YDEGEE. The CDR3 is made up of 14 amino acids. CDR3 bases: TGTGCCAGCAGCAGCAGGACAGGGAACGACGAGCAGTACTTC. It translates to CASSSRTGNDEQYF.

This clonotype was observed at least ten times. The rearrangement uses TRBV5-1 and TRBJ2-7, with 7 bases that match TRBD1. The V segment lost 7 bases and the J segment 4 bases; nucleotides outside the gene matches: 11. The CDR3 is 14 amino acids. Per the germline V gene, CDR1 is SGHRS and CDR2 is YFSETQ. The CDR3 region has the DNA TGCGCCAGCGGTGCTCCCTCAGGGGGTTACGAGCAGTACTTC. Protein sequence: CASGAPSGGYEQYF.

In this sample, this clonotype turned up many times. This sequence joins TRBV7-2 and TRBJ2-5; no clear D. The CDR3 spans 13 residues. V was pared by 1 base and J by 5 bases, with 8 bases between. The V gene's germline CDR1 is SGHTA and CDR2 FQGNSA. The CDR3 region is CASSLVIPETQYF. The CDR3 DNA follows: TGTGCCAGCAGCTTAGTTATCCCCGAGACCCAGTACTTC.

This clonotype came up many times. This chain uses TRBV9 with TRBJ2-7; 9 bases agree with TRBD1. This CDR3 region has 15 residues. Per germline, CDR1 SGDLS and CDR2 YYNGEE. The V gene end was trimmed by 4 bases and the J gene end by 0 bases; junction bases not matched to a gene: 5. The CDR3: CASSPRDRDSYEQYF. The CDR3 bases are TGTGCCAGCAGCCCCCGGGACAGGGACTCCTACGAGCAGTACTTC.

This clonotype was counted many times. The chain recombines TRBV6-1 with TRBJ2-5; tentative D call: TRBD2 (5 bases). V shed 6 bases and J shed 4 bases, with 21 bases lying between them. CDR1 is MNHNS, CDR2 SASEGT, per germline. The CDR3 runs 16 residues. CDR3 DNA: TGTGCCAGCAGCAGTGCCCAGTCGGGGTTTCGAGAGACCCAGTACTTC. It yields the protein CASSSAQSGFRETQYF.

This clonotype was counted a few times. V usage is TRBV5-1 and J usage is TRBJ2-5; possibly TRBD2 for D (5 bases). The CDR3 loop spans 14 amino acids. V lost 5 bases to trimming and J lost 2 bases, with 13 bases between them. Germline CDR1 reads SGHRS; CDR2 reads YFSETQ. CDR3 DNA sequence: TGCGCCAGCAGAATTAGGACTGTACAAGAGACCCAGTACTTC. The encoded protein is CASRIRTVQETQYF.

This clonotype was observed at least ten times. The CDR3 sequence is CASSYRGQGRDTQYF. CDR3 bases: TGCGCCAGCAGTTACAGGGGGCAAGGTCGAGATACGCAGTATTTT. The gene calls are TRBV4-1 and TRBJ2-3; 9 bases match TRBD1. The V segment lost 6 bases and the J segment 5 bases; nucleotides outside the gene matches: 9. Germline CDR1 is MGHRA and CDR2 is YSYEKL. The CDR3 is 15 residues long.

This clonotype was counted at least ten times. The rearrangement joins TRBV2 to TRBJ2-7; no clear D. Germline CDR1 and CDR2: SNHLY and FYNNEI. This CDR3 contains 15 residues. V lost 5 bases and J lost 5, with 19 bases in between. CDR3 sequence: CASSKFSTEENEQYF. The CDR3 region has the DNA TGTGCCAGCAGTAAGTTTAGTACAGAAGAGAACGAGCAGTACTTC.

The chain combines TRBV7-2 with TRBJ2-3, with D perhaps matching TRBD2 (5 bases). V was pared by 5 bases and J by 4 bases, with 13 bases between. CDR1 and CDR2 from the germline V gene are SGHTA and FQGNSA. The CDR3 loop spans 14 amino acids. DNA of the CDR3: TGTGCCAGCAGCCTCTTGAGGGCCGCAGATACGCAGTATTTT. Translation gives CASSLLRAADTQYF.

This clonotype came up many times. The chain combines TRBV4-3 with TRBJ2-7, with 9 nucleotides matching TRBD2. CDR3 length: 15 amino acids. After removal of 2 bases from V and 0 bases from J, the junction contained 2 bases not matched to a gene. Looked up from germline, CDR1 is LGHNA and CDR2 is YSLEER. The CDR3: CASSQLSGSSYEQYF. DNA for the CDR3: TGCGCCAGCAGCCAACTTAGCGGGAGCTCCTACGAGCAGTACTTC.

This clonotype was seen repeatedly, ten times or more. The CDR3 DNA follows: TGTGCCAGCAGCCCGACAGTAACCCTGTATGGCTACACCTTC. It translates to CASSPTVTLYGYTF. The gene calls are TRBV28 and TRBJ1-2, with D possibly TRBD1 on 5 matching bases. The CDR3 sequence is 14 residues long. The germline gives CDR1 MDHEN, CDR2 SYDVKM. Trimming pared 6 bases from V and 5 bases from J, leaving 16 bases between.

In this sample, this clonotype turned up a few times. This sequence joins TRBV3-1 and TRBJ1-2; D not certain. Germline V gives CDR1 LGHDT, CDR2 YNNKEL (reference sequence). The CDR3 contains 14 residues. V was trimmed by 0 bases and J by 4 bases, leaving 9 bases between them. CDR3 sequence: CASSQDGGIYGYTF. In DNA, the CDR3 is TGTGCCAGCAGCCAAGATGGCGGAATCTATGGCTACACCTTC.

This clonotype came up many times. The chain carries TRBV6-5 and TRBJ1-5; maybe TRBD1 (5 bases). The CDR3 is made up of 18 amino acids. The germline gives CDR1 MNHEY, CDR2 SVGAGI. The V end lost 9 bases, the J end lost 0 bases, and 24 bases lay between the germline ends. The CDR3 reads CASDRGLGFFRSNQPQHF. For the CDR3, the DNA is TGTGCCAGTGACCGGGGACTGGGCTTCTTCCGTAGCAATCAGCCCCAGCATTTT.

This clonotype has just a few counts. The chain employs TRBV24-1 and TRBJ1-2; D remains ambiguous. The CDR3 loop spans 11 amino acids. Germline V gene data show CDR1 as KGHDR and CDR2 as SFDVKD. V was cut by 2 bases and J by 8 bases, with 5 bases left in between. The CDR3 DNA is TGTGCCACCAGTGATTCGGGGGGCTACACCTTC. Amino acids: CATSDSGGYTF.

This clonotype appeared a few times. The chain uses TRBV4-1 and TRBJ1-5, with 7 bases matching TRBD1. The CDR3 covers 16 residues. CDR1 and CDR2 (germline): MGHRA, YSYEKL. V was pared by 4 bases and J by 3 bases, with 9 bases of the junction left unmatched. CDR3 coding DNA: TGCGCCAGCAGCCGAGAACAGGGGAATAACAATCAGCCCCAGCATTTT. Its protein is CASSREQGNNNQPQHF.

This clonotype was counted at least ten times. The chain is built from TRBV5-5 and TRBJ2-5, with 7 positions matching TRBD1. Per germline, CDR1 SGHKS and CDR2 YYEKEE (reference sequence). Trimming at V came to 0 bases and at J to 4 bases, leaving 12 bases not matched to a gene. The CDR3 has 17 residues. CDR3 DNA: TGTGCCAGCAGCTTGGTAGTAGGGACAGCCTCGGGAGAGACCCAGTACTTC. Translating it yields CASSLVVGTASGETQYF.

This clonotype was seen at least ten times. This chain links TRBV27 with TRBJ1-1; tentative D call: TRBD1 (6 bases). Trimming shortened V by 8 bases and J by 0 bases, and 16 bases separated the two germline ends. Per germline, CDR1 MNHEY and CDR2 SMNVEV (reference sequence). This CDR3 comprises 15 residues. The CDR3 region has the DNA TGTGCCAGCCGTTACAGGGCCTTCATGAACACTGAAGCTTTCTTT. Translation: CASRYRAFMNTEAFF.

This clonotype has only a few counts. The CDR3 DNA reads as TGCGCCAGCGCGGAAGCGGGAGGGCGGACCGGGGAGCTGTTTTTT. It is translated as CASAEAGGRTGELFF. V is TRBV5-1 and J is TRBJ2-2; 10 nucleotides align to TRBD2. V lost 7 bases and J lost 5; bases outside the gene matches: 8. The CDR3 contains 15 residues. Germline-derived CDR1 and CDR2 are SGHRS and YFSETQ.

The V and J genes are TRBV5-1 and TRBJ2-7, with 8 positions matching TRBD2. V was clipped by 0 bases and J by 0 bases; unmatched bases: 8. The germline V gene encodes CDR1 SGHRS and CDR2 YFSETQ. This CDR3 comprises 17 residues. Here the CDR3 reads CASSLEPSGTSSYEQYF. DNA for the CDR3: TGCGCCAGCAGCTTGGAACCTTCAGGGACTAGCTCCTACGAGCAGTACTTC. The full variable domain, in which reference TRBV5-1 and TRBJ2-7 provide the parts outside the CDR3, is KAGVTQTPRYLIKTRGQQVTLSCSPISGHRSVSWYQQTPGQGLQFLFEYFSETQRNKGNFPGRFSGRQFSNSRSEMNVSTLELGDSALYLCASSLEPSGTSSYEQYFGPGTRLTVT.

Only a few counts were recorded for this clonotype. This chain joins TRBV6-1 and TRBJ1-5; 9 nucleotides align to TRBD1. The CDR3 spans 17 residues. Trimming cost V 6 bases and J 3 bases; bases outside gene matches: 12. Germline V gene sequence: CDR1 MNHNS, CDR2 SASEGT. The CDR3, as DNA: TGTGCCAGCAGGTCCGGGACAGGGTGGGAATCCAATCAGCCCCAGCATTTT. Residues: CASRSGTGWESNQPQHF.

This clonotype was seen many times. This may stem from a read error, because a much larger clone lies one nucleotide away. V and J are TRBV6-1 and TRBJ2-2; 13 bases map to TRBD2. Germline V gene data show CDR1 as MNHNS and CDR2 as SASEGT. CDR3 length: 15 residues. The trim removed 6 bases at V and 4 bases at J, leaving 2 bases unmatched. The CDR3 nucleotides are TGTGCCAGCAGCGGACTAGCGGGAGCCACCGGGGAGCTGTTTTTT. Translation: CASSGLAGATGELFF.

The V call is TRBV29-1, the J call TRBJ2-2; D possibly corresponds to TRBD1 (6 bases). The germline gives CDR1 SQVTM, CDR2 ANQGSEA. This CDR3 is 14 amino acids long. Deletions cut 6 bases from V and 1 base from J, with 12 bases between. The CDR3 coding sequence is TGCAGCGTAGTGGGACAACTGAACACCGGGGAGCTGTTTTTT. It translates to CSVVGQLNTGELFF.

In this sample, this clonotype turned up many times. This chain joins TRBV6-4 and TRBJ2-1; 8 bases are shared with TRBD1. This CDR3 has 15 residues. The V gene's germline CDR1 is MRHNA and CDR2 SNTAGT. J lost 2 bases, V lost 6 bases, and 6 bases had no gene match. CDR3 coding DNA: TGTGCCAGCAGCTCGGGACAGGAACCCTACAATGAGCAGTTCTTC. Its translation is CASSSGQEPYNEQFF.

This clonotype appeared many times. This sequence joins TRBV19 and TRBJ1-3; D gene uncertain. The V and J ends lost 7 bases and 4 bases respectively, with 14 bases between them. Germline V lookup: CDR1 LNHDA, CDR2 SQIVND (reference sequence). The CDR3 length is 14 residues. The CDR3 loop is CASMGRYHGNTIYF. Here the CDR3 DNA reads TGTGCCAGTATGGGCAGGTACCACGGAAACACCATATATTTT.

The chain carries TRBV25-1 and TRBJ2-7; D is unclear. Germline V gene sequence: CDR1 MGHDK, CDR2 SYGVNS. The CDR3 consists of 16 residues. Trimming pared 1 base from V and 3 bases from J, leaving 16 bases between. DNA of the CDR3: TGTGCCAGCAGTGAATCTGACGGCAAAACCAACTACGAGCAGTACTTC. Protein product: CASSESDGKTNYEQYF.

This clonotype was seen repeatedly, ten times or more. The chain uses TRBV5-8 and TRBJ2-7; a possible D gene is TRBD2 (6 bases). Trimming took off 3 bases at V and 1 base at J, with 11 bases between the two ends. Germline V gene lookup returns CDR1 SGHTS and CDR2 YDEGEE. The CDR3 length is 14 residues. The CDR3 sequence is CASSSGLTSYEQYF. CDR3 nucleotides: TGTGCCAGCAGCTCGGGACTTACTTCCTACGAGCAGTACTTC.